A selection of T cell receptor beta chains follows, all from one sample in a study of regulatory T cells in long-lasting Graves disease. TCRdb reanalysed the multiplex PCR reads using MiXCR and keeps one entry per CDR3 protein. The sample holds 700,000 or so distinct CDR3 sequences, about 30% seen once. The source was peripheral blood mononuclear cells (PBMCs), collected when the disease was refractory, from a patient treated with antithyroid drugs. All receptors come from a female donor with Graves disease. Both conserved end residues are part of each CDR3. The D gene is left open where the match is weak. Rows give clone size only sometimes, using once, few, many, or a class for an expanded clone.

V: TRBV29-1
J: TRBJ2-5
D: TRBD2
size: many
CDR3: CSVGGSLAGLKTQYF
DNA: TGCAGCGTTGGCGGTAGTCTAGCGGGTCTGAAGACCCAGTACTTC

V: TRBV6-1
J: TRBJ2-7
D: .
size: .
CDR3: CASTPVRGRGEQYF
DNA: TGTGCCAGCACCCCGGTGCGGGGGCGCGGGGAGCAGTACTTC

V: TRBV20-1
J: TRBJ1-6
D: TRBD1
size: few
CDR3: CSAPDRTGGPPHNSPLHF
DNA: TGCAGTGCTCCAGATCGGACAGGGGGCCCTCCTCATAATTCACCCCTCCACTTT

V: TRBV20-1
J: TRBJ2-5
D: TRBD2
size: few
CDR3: CSARYTSGRSQETQYF
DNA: TGCAGTGCTAGATACACTAGCGGGAGATCCCAAGAGACCCAGTACTTC

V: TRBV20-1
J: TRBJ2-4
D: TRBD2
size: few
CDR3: CSARDRGVESDIQYF
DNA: TGCAGTGCTAGAGATCGGGGGGTGGAGTCGGACATTCAGTACTTC

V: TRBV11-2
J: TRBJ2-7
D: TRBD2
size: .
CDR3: CASSATSGTAYEQYF
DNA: TGTGCCAGCAGCGCGACTAGCGGGACCGCCTACGAGCAGTACTTC

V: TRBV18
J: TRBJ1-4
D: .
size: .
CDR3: CASSQTTNEKLFF
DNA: TGTGCCAGCTCACAGACCACTAATGAAAAACTGTTTTTT

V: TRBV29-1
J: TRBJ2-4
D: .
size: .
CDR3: CSVEGSAGLAKNIQYF
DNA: TGCAGCGTTGAAGGATCGGCGGGACTAGCCAAAAACATTCAGTACTTC

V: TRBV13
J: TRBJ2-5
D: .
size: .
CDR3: CASSLELSWLETQYF
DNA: TGTGCCAGCAGCTTAGAGCTTAGCTGGCTTGAGACCCAGTACTTC

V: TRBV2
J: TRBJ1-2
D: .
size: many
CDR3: CASSEFRDGYTF
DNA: TGTGCCAGCAGTGAGTTCAGGGATGGCTACACCTTC

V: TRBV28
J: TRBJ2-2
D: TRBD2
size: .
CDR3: CASSLRTSGRRWTGELFF
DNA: TGTGCCAGCAGTTTGAGGACTAGCGGGAGACGGTGGACCGGGGAGCTGTTTTTT

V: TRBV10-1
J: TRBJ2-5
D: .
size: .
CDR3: CASSELMGQNETQYF
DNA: TGCGCCAGCAGTGAGTTGATGGGCCAGAACGAGACCCAGTACTTC

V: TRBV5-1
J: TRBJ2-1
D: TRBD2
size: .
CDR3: CASSLSLTSGRYNEQFF
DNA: TGCGCCAGCAGCTTGTCGTTAACTAGCGGGAGATACAATGAGCAGTTCTTC

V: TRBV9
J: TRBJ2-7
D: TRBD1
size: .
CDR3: CASSVRTGDEQYF
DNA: TGTGCCAGCAGCGTCAGGACAGGGGACGAGCAGTACTTC

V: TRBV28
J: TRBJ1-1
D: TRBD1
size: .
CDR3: CASSYGQGVITEAFF
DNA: TGTGCCAGCAGTTACGGCCAGGGGGTAATCACTGAAGCTTTCTTT

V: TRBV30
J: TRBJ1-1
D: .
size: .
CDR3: CAWSVKPQARTEAFF
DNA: TGTGCCTGGAGTGTAAAGCCTCAGGCCCGCACTGAAGCTTTCTTT

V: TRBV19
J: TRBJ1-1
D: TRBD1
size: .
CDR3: CATNLRGTGGLNTEAFF
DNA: TGTGCCACCAACCTGAGGGGTACAGGGGGTTTGAACACTGAAGCTTTCTTT

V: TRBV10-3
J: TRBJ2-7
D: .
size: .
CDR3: CASYNTQGPTYEQYF
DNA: TGTGCCTCCTACAACACACAGGGACCTACCTACGAGCAGTACTTC

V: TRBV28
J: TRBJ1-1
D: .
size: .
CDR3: CASSLRSAEAFF
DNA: TGTGCCAGCAGTTTAAGGTCGGCTGAAGCTTTCTTT

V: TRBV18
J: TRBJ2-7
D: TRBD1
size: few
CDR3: CASSPPDRGDEQYF
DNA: TGTGCCAGCTCACCCCCGGACAGGGGCGACGAGCAGTACTTC

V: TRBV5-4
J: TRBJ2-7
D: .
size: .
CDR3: CASSLHQKSEQYF
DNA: TGTGCCAGCAGCTTGCATCAAAAGAGCGAGCAGTACTTC

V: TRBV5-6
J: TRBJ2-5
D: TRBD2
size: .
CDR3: CASSLPTSGRAETQYF
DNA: TGTGCCAGCAGCTTGCCGACTAGCGGGAGGGCGGAGACCCAGTACTTC

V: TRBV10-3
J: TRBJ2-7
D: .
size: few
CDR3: CAISEGPRIPYEQYF
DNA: TGTGCCATCAGTGAAGGACCAAGAATTCCATACGAGCAGTACTTC

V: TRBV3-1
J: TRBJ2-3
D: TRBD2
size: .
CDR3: CASRLTSGRTDTQYF
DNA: TGTGCCAGCAGATTAACTAGCGGGAGAACAGATACGCAGTATTTT

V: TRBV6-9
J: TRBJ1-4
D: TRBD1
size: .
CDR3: CASSYRGQGSEKLFF
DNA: TGTGCCAGCAGTTACCGTGGACAGGGAAGTGAAAAACTGTTTTTT

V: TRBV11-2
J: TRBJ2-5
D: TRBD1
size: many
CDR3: CASTPDRVETQYF
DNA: TGTGCCAGCACCCCGGACAGGGTGGAGACCCAGTACTTC

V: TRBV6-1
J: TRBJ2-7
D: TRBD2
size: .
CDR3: CASTFTRTSGNYEQYF
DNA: TGTGCCAGCACCTTTACCCGGACTAGCGGGAACTACGAGCAGTACTTC

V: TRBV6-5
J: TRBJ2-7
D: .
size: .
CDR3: CASSYSSGQTYEQYF
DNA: TGTGCCAGCAGTTACTCGAGCGGCCAAACCTACGAGCAGTACTTC

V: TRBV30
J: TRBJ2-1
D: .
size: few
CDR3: CASGAGGYHEQFF
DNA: TGTGCCTCAGGGGCAGGAGGGTATCATGAGCAGTTCTTC

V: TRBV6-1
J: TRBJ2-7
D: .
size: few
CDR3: CASGRTATYEQYF
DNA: TGTGCCAGCGGTAGGACAGCCACCTACGAGCAGTACTTC

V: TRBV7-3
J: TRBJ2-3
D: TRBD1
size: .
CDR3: CASSLTGTGHSTDTQYF
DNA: TGTGCCAGCAGCTTAACGGGGACAGGACACAGCACAGATACGCAGTATTTT

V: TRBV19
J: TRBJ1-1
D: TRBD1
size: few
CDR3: CASRGQGAGTEAFF
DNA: TGTGCCAGCAGGGGACAGGGGGCGGGTACTGAAGCTTTCTTT

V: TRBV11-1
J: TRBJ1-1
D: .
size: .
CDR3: CASSPHARPSSTEAFF
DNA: TGTGCCAGCAGCCCCCATGCCCGGCCCTCGAGCACTGAAGCTTTCTTT